This TCR beta chain was recovered during a study of regulatory T cells in long-lasting Graves disease. Through Arm-PCR of CDR3 regions and iRepertoire HTBI primers, TCR beta libraries were built. MiXCR, run by TCRdb on the multiplex PCR reads, gives a single entry per CDR3 protein. Here the sample spans some 430,000 distinct CDR3 sequences, roughly 21% being singletons. Germline loops: CDR1 MNHNS, CDR2 SASEGT. The CDR3 length is 14 residues. The ends were cut back, 7 bases at V and 5 bases at J, with 17 bases in the middle. Indicated time point: persistent/refractory GD, antithyroid drugs over 5 years with positive TRAb. PBMC RNA served as the TCR library source.

The sample was peripheral blood mononuclear cells (PBMCs), taken when the disease was refractory, from a patient treated with antithyroid drugs. The rearrangement links TRBV6-1 to TRBJ2-5, with D perhaps matching TRBD2 (5 bases). The sequence came from a female donor with Graves disease. For the CDR3, the DNA is TGTGCCAGCACCCTCCGGTTACCGGGGGAGACCCAGTACTTC. It encodes CASTLRLPGETQYF.